This T cell receptor beta chain is drawn from a study of post-analysis software for immune sequencing data. General study findings and limits: The five TRBV segments detected at higher frequency in patients than in controls included TRBV5-6, TRBV5-1 and TRBV20-1.

The CDR3 contains 14 residues. Germline CDR1 reads SGDLS; CDR2 reads YYNGEE. V was pared by 0 bases and J by 5 bases, with 3 bases of the junction left unmatched. Every TCR beta cDNA library bore unique molecular identifiers. One entry per CDR3 protein, called by TCRdb with MiXCR from the PCR reads. Of 350,000 to 450,000 distinct CDR3 sequences listed, roughly 30% are singletons. Concerning this clonotype: What it binds is not known.

This TCR derives from a girl aged 10-17 years with multiple sclerosis. This chain links TRBV9 with TRBJ1-1; 8 bases map to TRBD1. The sample taken for sequencing was blood. In DNA, the CDR3 is TGTGCCAGCAGCGTAGACAGGGGGGGAACTGAAGCTTTCTTT. This encodes CASSVDRGGTEAFF.